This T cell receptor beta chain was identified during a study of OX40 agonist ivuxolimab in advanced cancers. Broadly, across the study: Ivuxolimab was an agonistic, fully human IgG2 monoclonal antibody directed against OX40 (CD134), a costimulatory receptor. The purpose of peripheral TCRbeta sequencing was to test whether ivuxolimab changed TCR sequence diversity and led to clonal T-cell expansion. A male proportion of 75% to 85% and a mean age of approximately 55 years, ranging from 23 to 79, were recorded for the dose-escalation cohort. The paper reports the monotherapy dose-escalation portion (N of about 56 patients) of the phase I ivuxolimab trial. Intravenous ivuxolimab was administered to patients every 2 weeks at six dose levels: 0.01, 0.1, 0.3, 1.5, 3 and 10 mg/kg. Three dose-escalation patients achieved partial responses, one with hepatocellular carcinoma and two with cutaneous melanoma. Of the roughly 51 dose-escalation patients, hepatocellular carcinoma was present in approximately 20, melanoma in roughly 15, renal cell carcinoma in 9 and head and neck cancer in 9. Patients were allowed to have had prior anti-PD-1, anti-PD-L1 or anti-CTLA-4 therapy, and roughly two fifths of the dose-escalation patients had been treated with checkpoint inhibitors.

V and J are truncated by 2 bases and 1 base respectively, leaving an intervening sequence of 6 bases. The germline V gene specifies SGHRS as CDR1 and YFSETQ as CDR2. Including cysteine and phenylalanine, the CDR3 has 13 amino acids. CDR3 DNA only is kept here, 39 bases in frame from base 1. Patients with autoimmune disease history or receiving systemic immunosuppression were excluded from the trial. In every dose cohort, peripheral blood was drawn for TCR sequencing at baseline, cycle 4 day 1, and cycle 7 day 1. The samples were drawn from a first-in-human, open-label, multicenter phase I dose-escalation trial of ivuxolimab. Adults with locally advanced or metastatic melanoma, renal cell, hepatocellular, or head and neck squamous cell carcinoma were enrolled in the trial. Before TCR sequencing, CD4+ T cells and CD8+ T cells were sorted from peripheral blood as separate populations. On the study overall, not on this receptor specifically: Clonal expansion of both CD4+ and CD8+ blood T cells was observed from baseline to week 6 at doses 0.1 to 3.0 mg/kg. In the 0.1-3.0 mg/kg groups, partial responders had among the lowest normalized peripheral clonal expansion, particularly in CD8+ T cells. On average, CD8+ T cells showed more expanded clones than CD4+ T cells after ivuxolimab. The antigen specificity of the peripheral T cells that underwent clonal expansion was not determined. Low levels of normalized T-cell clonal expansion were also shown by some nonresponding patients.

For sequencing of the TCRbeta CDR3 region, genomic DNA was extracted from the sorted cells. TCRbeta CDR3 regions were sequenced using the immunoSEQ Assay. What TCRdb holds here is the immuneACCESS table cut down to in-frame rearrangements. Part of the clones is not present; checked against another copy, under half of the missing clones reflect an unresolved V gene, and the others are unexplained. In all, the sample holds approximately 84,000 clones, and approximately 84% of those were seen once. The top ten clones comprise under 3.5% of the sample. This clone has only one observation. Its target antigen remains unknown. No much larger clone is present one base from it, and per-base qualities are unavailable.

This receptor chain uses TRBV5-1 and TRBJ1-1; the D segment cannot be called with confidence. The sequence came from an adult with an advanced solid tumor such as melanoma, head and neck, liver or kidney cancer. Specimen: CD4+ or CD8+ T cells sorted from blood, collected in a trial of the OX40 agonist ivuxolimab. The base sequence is TGCGCCAGCAGCTTTACACGGAACACTGAAGCTTTCTTT. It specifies CASSFTRNTEAFF.